The 5 T cell receptor beta chains presented below share a single source sample, sequenced in a study of graft-versus-host responses after intestinal transplantation. Here immunoSEQ multiplex PCR was the method, and the copy in TCRdb shows in-frame clones only, minus some. The sample includes some 120,000 clones, around nine tenths seen only once; the top ten take approximately 0.22%. Their cognate antigens are unknown. The sample in question was unstimulated CD4+ T cells sorted from spleen or lymph node cells, obtained before transplant. The receptor source for this set is a human donor who was the organ donor for an intestinal transplant.

This chain connects TRBV6-6 to TRBJ2-3; TRBD1 agrees at 10 bases. V lost 4 bases, J lost 2 bases, and 3 bases stayed unmatched. Germline CDR1 reads MNHNY; CDR2 reads SVGAGI (reference sequence). The CDR3 has 15 residues. CDR3 sequence: CASSLRQGATDTQYF. CDR3 nucleotide sequence: TGTGCCAGCAGTTTGCGACAGGGGGCCACAGATACGCAGTATTTT.

The rearrangement uses TRBV19 and TRBJ2-1; 16 nucleotides agree with TRBD2. V shed 5 bases and J 7 bases; nucleotides not matched to a gene: 8. CDR3 length: 17 residues. Germline V CDR1 and CDR2: LNHDA, SQIVND (reference sequence). The CDR3 DNA is TGTGCCAGTAGTCGCGGGACTAGCGGGAGGGCCAGTAATGAGCAGTTCTTC. It translates to CASSRGTSGRASNEQFF.

The chain carries TRBV19 and TRBJ1-5, with a weak D call TRBD1 (5 bases). Germline V gene data show CDR1 as LNHDA and CDR2 as SQIVND (reference sequence). CDR3 length equals 16 residues. Trimming removed 7 bases from V and 3 bases from J, with 19 bases in between. In DNA form, the CDR3 reads TGTGCCAGTAACCGGGGGTTAGGGGATAACAATCAGCCCCAGCATTTT. Translated: CASNRGLGDNNQPQHF.

V and J are TRBV10-1 and TRBJ2-1, with 9 bases that match TRBD2. This CDR3 is 12 amino acids long. The V gene's germline CDR1 is WNHNN and CDR2 SYGVQD (reference sequence). With V trimmed by 5 bases and J by 9 bases, 2 bases remained unmatched. The CDR3 sequence: CASSRREGEQFF. The CDR3 DNA sequence: TGCGCCAGCAGTCGGCGGGAGGGTGAGCAGTTCTTC.

J is TRBJ1-1 and V is TRBV5-1; perhaps TRBD1 as D (6 bases). The V gene's germline CDR1 is SGHRS and CDR2 YFSETQ. V lost 0 bases, J lost 12 bases, and 15 bases lay in between. CDR3 length: 13 amino acids. In DNA form, the CDR3 reads TGCGCCAGCAGCTTGGAGTCCCAGGGGCCAACTTTCTTT. Protein product: CASSLESQGPTFF.